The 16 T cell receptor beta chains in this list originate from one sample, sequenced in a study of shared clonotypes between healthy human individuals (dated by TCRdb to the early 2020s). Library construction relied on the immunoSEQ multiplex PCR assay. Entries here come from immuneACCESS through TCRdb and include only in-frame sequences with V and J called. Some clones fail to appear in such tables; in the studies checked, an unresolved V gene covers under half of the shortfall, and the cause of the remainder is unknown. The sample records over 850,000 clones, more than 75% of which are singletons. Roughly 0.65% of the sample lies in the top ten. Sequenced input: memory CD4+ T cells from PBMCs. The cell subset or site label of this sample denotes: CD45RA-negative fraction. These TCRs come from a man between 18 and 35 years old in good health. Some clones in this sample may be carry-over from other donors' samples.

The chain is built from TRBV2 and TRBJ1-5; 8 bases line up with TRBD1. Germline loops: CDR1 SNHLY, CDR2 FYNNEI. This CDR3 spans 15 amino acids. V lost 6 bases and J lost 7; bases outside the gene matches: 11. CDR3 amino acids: CASSMTGQGRQPQHF. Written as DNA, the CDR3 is TGTGCCAGCAGCATGACTGGACAGGGAAGGCAGCCCCAGCATTTT. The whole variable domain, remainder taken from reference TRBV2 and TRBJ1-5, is EPEVTQTPSHQVTQMGQEVILRCVPISNHLYFYWYRQILGQKVEFLVSFYNNEISEKSEIFDDQFSVERPDGSNFTLKIRSTKLEDSAMYFCASSMTGQGRQPQHFGDGTRLSIL.

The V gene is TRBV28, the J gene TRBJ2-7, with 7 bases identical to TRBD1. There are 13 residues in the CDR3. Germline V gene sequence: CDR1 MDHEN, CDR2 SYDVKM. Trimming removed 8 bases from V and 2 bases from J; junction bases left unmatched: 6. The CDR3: CASWDSRAYEQYF. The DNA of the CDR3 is TGTGCCAGCTGGGACAGTAGGGCCTACGAGCAGTACTTC.

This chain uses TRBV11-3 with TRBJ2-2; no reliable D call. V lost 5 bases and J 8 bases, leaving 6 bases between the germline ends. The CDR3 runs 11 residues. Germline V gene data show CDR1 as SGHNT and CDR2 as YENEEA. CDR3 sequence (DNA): TGTGCCAGCAGCGGCCAGGGGGAGCTGTTTTTT. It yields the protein CASSGQGELFF.

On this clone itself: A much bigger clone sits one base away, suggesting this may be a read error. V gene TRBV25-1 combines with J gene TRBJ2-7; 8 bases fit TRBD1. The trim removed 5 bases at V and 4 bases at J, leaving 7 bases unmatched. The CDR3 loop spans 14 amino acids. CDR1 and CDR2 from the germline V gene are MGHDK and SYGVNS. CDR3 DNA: TGTGCCAGCAGTCGGGCAGGGGGCACATACGAGCAGTACTTC. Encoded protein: CASSRAGGTYEQYF.

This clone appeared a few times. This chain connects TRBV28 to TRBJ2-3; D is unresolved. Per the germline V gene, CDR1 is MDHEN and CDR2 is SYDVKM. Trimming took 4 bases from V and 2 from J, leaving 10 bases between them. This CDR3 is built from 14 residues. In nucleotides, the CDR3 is TGTGCCAGCAGTTCAGCGACCAACACAGATACGCAGTATTTT. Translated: CASSSATNTDTQYF.

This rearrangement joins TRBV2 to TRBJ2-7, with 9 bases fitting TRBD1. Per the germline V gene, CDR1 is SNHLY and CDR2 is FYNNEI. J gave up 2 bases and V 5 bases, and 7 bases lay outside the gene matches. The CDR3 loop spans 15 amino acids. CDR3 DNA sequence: TGTGCCAGCAGTTCAGCGGGACAGGGACCCTACGAGCAGTACTTC. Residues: CASSSAGQGPYEQYF.

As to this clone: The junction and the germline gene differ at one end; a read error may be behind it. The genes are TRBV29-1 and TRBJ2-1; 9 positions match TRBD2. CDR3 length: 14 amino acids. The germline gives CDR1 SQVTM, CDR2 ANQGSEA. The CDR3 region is CSVEGENRREGLLF. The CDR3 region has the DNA TGCAGCGTTGAAGGGGAAAATCGGCGGGAGGGTCTTCTCTTC.

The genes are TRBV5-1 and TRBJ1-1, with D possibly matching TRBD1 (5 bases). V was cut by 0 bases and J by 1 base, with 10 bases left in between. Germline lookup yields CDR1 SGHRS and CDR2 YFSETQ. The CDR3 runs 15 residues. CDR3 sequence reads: CASSLGRGWNTEAFF. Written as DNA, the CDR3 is TGCGCCAGCAGCTTGGGTAGGGGATGGAACACTGAAGCTTTCTTT.

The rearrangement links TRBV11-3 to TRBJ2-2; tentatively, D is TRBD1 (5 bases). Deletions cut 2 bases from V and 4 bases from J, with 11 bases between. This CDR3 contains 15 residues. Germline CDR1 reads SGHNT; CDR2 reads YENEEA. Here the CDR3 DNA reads TGTGCCAGCAGCTTACCGGCAGGGCCCACCGGGGAGCTGTTTTTT. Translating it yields CASSLPAGPTGELFF. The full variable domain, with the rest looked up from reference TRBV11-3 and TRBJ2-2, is EAGVVQSPRYKIIEKKQPVAFWCNPISGHNTLYWYLQNLGQGPELLIRYENEEAVDDSQLPKDRFSAERLKGVDSTLKIQPAELGDSAVYLCASSLPAGPTGELFFGEGSRLTVL.

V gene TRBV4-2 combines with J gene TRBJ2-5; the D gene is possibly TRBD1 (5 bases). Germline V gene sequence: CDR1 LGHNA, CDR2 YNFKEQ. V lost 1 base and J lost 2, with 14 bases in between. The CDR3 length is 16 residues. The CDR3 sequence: CASSQGAAGNQETQYF. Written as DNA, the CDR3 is TGTGCCAGCAGCCAAGGGGCGGCAGGGAATCAAGAGACCCAGTACTTC.

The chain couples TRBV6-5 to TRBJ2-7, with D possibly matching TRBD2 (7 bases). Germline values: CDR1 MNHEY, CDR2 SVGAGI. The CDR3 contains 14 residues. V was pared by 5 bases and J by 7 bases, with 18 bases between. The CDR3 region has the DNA TGTGCCAGCAGTAGTTTCCGGGGGGCTCTGGAGCAGTACTTC. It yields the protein CASSSFRGALEQYF.

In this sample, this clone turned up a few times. In nucleotides, the CDR3 is TGTGCCAGTAGTAAGGGGGCGGGCAATCAGCCCCAGCATTTT. It is translated as CASSKGAGNQPQHF. The chain uses TRBV19 and TRBJ1-5; 7 nucleotides align to TRBD1. The V gene's germline CDR1 is LNHDA and CDR2 SQIVND (reference sequence). This CDR3 is 14 amino acids long. Trimming removed 4 bases from V and 2 bases from J; junction bases left unmatched: 2.

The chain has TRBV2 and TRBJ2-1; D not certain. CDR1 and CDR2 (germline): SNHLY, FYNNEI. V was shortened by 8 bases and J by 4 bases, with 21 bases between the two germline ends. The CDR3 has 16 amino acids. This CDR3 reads CASADRWRSSYNEQFF. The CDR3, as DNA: TGTGCCAGCGCCGATCGCTGGCGGAGTTCATACAATGAGCAGTTCTTC.

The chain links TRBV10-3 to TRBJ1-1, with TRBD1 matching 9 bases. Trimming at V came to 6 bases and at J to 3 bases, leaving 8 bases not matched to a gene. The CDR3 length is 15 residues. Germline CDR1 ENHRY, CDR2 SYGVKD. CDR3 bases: TGTGCCATCAGGACCACAGGGGGCTGGGACACTGAAGCTTTCTTT. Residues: CAIRTTGGWDTEAFF.

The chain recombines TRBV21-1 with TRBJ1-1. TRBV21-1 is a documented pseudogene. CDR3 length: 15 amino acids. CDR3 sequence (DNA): TGTGCCAGTACGCCGGGGGCAAGTGGGAGGACTGAAGCTTTCTTT. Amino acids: CASTPGASGRTEAFF.

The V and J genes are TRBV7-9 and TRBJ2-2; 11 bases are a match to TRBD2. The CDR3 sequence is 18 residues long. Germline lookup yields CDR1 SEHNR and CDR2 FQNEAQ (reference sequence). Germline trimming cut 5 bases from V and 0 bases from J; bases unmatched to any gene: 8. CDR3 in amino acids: CASSEMVAGGSNTGELFF. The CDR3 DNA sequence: TGTGCCAGCAGCGAAATGGTAGCGGGAGGGTCGAACACCGGGGAGCTGTTTTTT.